These T cell receptor beta chains were read from a single sample in a study of CD8 T cells in ankylosing spondylitis. TCRdb fed the 5' RACE reads into MiXCR, producing one record per CDR3 protein. The data show roughly 370,000 distinct CDR3 sequences, about 22% seen once. The sequencing input was blood, either unsorted or a sorted T cell fraction (not recorded which). These receptors were collected from a male donor with ankylosing spondylitis. Both conserved end residues are part of each CDR3. The D gene is left open where the match is weak. Clone sizes are given selectively: once, few, many, or a class where the clone is expanded.

-	-	TRBV5-1	TRBJ2-3	TGCGCCAGCAGCGAGGACTACCGCACAGATACGCAGTATTTT	CASSEDYRTDTQYF
-	few	TRBV12-3/TRBV12-4	TRBJ1-3	TGTGCCAGCAGTTTGACCCGGGCCGGGGTATGGTCTGGAAACACCATATATTTT	CASSLTRAGVWSGNTIYF
-	-	TRBV29-1	TRBJ2-1	TGCAGCGGACAAGGGGCAAGCAATGAGCAGTTCTTC	CSGQGASNEQFF
TRBD1	-	TRBV10-3	TRBJ2-1	TGTGCCATCATGGGACAGGGGAGGGCGAATGAGCAGTTCTTC	CAIMGQGRANEQFF
-	few	TRBV7-2	TRBJ1-6	TGTGCCAGCAGCTTAGAGGGGTGGCGGGGATCACCCCTCCACTTT	CASSLEGWRGSPLHF
-	-	TRBV28	TRBJ2-4	TGTGCCAGCAATCCCGGGGGGCTAGCTGTAGCCAAAAACATTCAGTACTTC	CASNPGGLAVAKNIQYF
-	many	TRBV29-1	TRBJ2-3	TGCAGCGTTGCTGGGGCCGGCACAGATACGCAGTATTTT	CSVAGAGTDTQYF
-	few	TRBV24-1	TRBJ1-5	TGTGCCACCGTAGGGGGAAGCAATCAGCCCCAGCATTTT	CATVGGSNQPQHF
TRBD2	-	TRBV4-3	TRBJ2-7	TGCGCCAGCAGCCAAGATACTAGAAGCGGGATCGCGTACGAGCAGTACTTC	CASSQDTRSGIAYEQYF
-	-	TRBV7-3	TRBJ2-4	TGTGCCAGCAGCCTCGGGGCGGGTGATACCATTCAGTACTTC	CASSLGAGDTIQYF
TRBD2	-	TRBV5-1	TRBJ2-7	TGCGCCAGCAGCTTCGCGGGAGCAGTCTACGAGCAGTACTTC	CASSFAGAVYEQYF
TRBD2	few	TRBV29-1	TRBJ2-7	TGCAGCGTTAGGAAAACTAGCGGGCTCTCCTACGAGCAGTACTTC	CSVRKTSGLSYEQYF
-	-	TRBV2	TRBJ1-3	TGTGCCAGCAGGGCCACAGGCTCTGGAAACACCATATATTTT	CASRATGSGNTIYF
-	-	TRBV5-1	TRBJ1-1	TGCGCCAGCAGCTTCTATAGCGGCGGGACCACTGAAGCTTTCTTT	CASSFYSGGTTEAFF
-	few	TRBV7-3	TRBJ2-1	TGTGCCAGCAGCTTATGGGGTAGAGGGGCTTCCTACAATGAGCAGTTCTTC	CASSLWGRGASYNEQFF
TRBD2	-	TRBV28	TRBJ2-5	TGTGCCAGCAGTCTGCCGACTAGCTTCCAAGAGACCCAGTACTTC	CASSLPTSFQETQYF
TRBD2	once	TRBV7-2	TRBJ2-1	TGTGCCAGCAGCCGGACTAGCTATGCCGATGAGCAGTTCTTC	CASSRTSYADEQFF
TRBD2	few	TRBV5-6	TRBJ2-7	TGTGCCAGCAGCTTAAGGTCTAGCGGGAGGGCCTCCTACGAGCAGTACTTC	CASSLRSSGRASYEQYF
TRBD2	-	TRBV7-8	TRBJ2-1	TGTGCCAGCAGCCCGAGCGGGAGTACTGTCAATGAGCAGTTCTTC	CASSPSGSTVNEQFF
-	-	TRBV20-1	TRBJ2-2	TGCAGTGCATTATCAGGGTCGGGCACCGGGGAGCTGTTTTTT	CSALSGSGTGELFF
-	few	TRBV7-2	TRBJ2-7	TGTGCCAGCAGCTTAGGGACTAGGGGGGAGCAGTACTTC	CASSLGTRGEQYF
-	-	TRBV9	TRBJ2-6	TGTGCCAGCAGCGCCCCTCTACTCCCTGGGGCCAACGTCCTGACTTTC	CASSAPLLPGANVLTF
-	-	TRBV25-1	TRBJ1-4	TGTGCCAGCAGTGTTGCGAATGAAAAACTGTTTTTT	CASSVANEKLFF
-	-	TRBV12-3/TRBV12-4	TRBJ1-3	TGTGCCAGCAGTTTAATAGGGGCCCGAAACACCATATATTTT	CASSLIGARNTIYF
TRBD1	-	TRBV4-1	TRBJ1-6	TGCGCCAGCAGCCAAGCCCCGCGAGGGACAGGGGCTTCACCCCACCACTTT	CASSQAPRGTGASPHHF
-	-	TRBV28	TRBJ1-3	TGTGCCAGCAGCAGGGGAGAAAACACCATATATTTT	CASSRGENTIYF
-	few	TRBV10-3	TRBJ1-2	TGTGCCATCAGTGAGTCTAGAACACAAGGGAATGGCTACACCTTC	CAISESRTQGNGYTF
-	-	TRBV19	TRBJ2-7	TGTGCCAGTAGTGGCAGCCGGAGCACCTACGAGCAGTACTTC	CASSGSRSTYEQYF
-	many	TRBV7-2	TRBJ1-5	TGTGCCAGCAGCTTAAGTAGCAATCAGCCCCAGCATTTT	CASSLSSNQPQHF
-	many	TRBV19	TRBJ2-7	TGTGCCAGTCGCGCGGGGCTGAGCGACGAGCAGTACTTC	CASRAGLSDEQYF
TRBD2	-	TRBV5-6	TRBJ2-2	TGTGCCAGCAGTTTCCTAGCGGGAGGAGCCGGGGAGCTGTTTTTT	CASSFLAGGAGELFF
TRBD2	few	TRBV29-1	TRBJ2-7	TGCAGCGTGGAACTAGCGTCCATCCCGCGCGAGCAGTACTTC	CSVELASIPREQYF
-	-	TRBV2	TRBJ2-7	TGTGCCAGCCAGCGGAGTTCCTACGAGCAGTACTTC	CASQRSSYEQYF
-	few	TRBV6-2/TRBV6-3	TRBJ2-7	TGTGCCAGCAAGGGAGTCTACGAGCAGTACTTC	CASKGVYEQYF
TRBD2	few	TRBV7-2	TRBJ2-1	TGTGCCAGCAGCTTAGTAGCGGGAGTGTCCAATGAGCAGTTCTTC	CASSLVAGVSNEQFF
TRBD1	few	TRBV10-3	TRBJ2-7	TGTGCCATCCTTCGGGACAGTTCCTACGAGCAGTACTTC	CAILRDSSYEQYF
-	few	TRBV5-1	TRBJ1-1	TGCGCCAGCAGCTTGGTTTCCGGTGGGAACACTGAAGCTTTCTTT	CASSLVSGGNTEAFF